This TCR beta chain was obtained from a study of early T cells in non-severe SARS-CoV-2 infection. Background on the study: Sequencing used unsorted whole-blood bulk RNA, so chains lack pairing. The study's findings and limits: Private and CD4 specificities were missed by VDJdb matching, skewed to anti-spike CD8.

This clonotype was seen repeatedly, ten times or more. What it binds is unknown. In the library, individual cDNA molecules carried attached unique molecular identifiers. TCRdb re-called the 5' RACE reads with MiXCR, one entry per CDR3 protein. This table holds 60,000 to 70,000 distinct CDR3 sequences, approximately 6% found once. This clonotype originated in an adult who was a healthcare worker with PCR-confirmed SARS-CoV-2 infection or an uninfected control (not recorded which). The material was whole blood, obtained at baseline.

This chain's CDR3 is CASSLAYRGGNQPQHF. CDR3 coding DNA: TGTGCCAGCAGCTTGGCTTACAGGGGAGGCAATCAGCCCCAGCATTTT. The chain has TRBV5-6 and TRBJ1-5; 7 bases align to TRBD1. V lost 0 bases to trimming and J lost 2 bases; unmatched junction nucleotides: 5. The CDR3 length is 16 residues. In germline, CDR1 is SGHDT, CDR2 YYEEEE.